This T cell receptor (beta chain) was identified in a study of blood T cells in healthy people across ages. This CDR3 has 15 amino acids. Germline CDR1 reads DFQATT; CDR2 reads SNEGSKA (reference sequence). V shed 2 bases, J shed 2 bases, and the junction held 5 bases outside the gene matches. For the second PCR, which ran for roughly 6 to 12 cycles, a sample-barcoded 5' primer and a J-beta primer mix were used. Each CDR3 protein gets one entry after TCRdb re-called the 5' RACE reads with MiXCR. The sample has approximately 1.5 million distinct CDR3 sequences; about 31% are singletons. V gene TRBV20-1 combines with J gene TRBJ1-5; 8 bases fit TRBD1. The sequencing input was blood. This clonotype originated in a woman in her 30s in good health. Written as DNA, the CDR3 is TGCAGTGCTAGATCGACAGGGGATGGCAATCAGCCCCAGCATTTT. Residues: CSARSTGDGNQPQHF.